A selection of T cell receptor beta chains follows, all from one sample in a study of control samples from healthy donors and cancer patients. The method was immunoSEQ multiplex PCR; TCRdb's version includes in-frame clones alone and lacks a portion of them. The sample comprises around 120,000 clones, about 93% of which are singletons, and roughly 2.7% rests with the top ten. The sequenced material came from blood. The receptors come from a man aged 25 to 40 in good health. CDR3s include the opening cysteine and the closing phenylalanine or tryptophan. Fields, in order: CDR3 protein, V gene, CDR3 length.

CDR3: CASSLMLAAEQFF
V: TRBV9
length: 13

CDR3: CATSDPSLETQYF
V: TRBV24-1
length: 13

CDR3: CASSYSSEGEKLFF
V: TRBV6-5
length: 14

CDR3: CASSFRGESPLHF
V: TRBV5-8
length: 13

CDR3: CASSRGRRSSGNTIYF
V: TRBV5-6
length: 16

CDR3: CASSPGKNTEAFF
V: TRBV10-2
length: 13

CDR3: CASSLGDGIYEQYF
V: TRBV5-6
length: 14

CDR3: CATSDSNREDEQYF
V: TRBV24-1
length: 14

CDR3: CAISVGRGGNQPQHF
V: TRBV10-3
length: 15

CDR3: CASSYLGTGAGGEQYF
V: TRBV6-6
length: 16

CDR3: CASSPRQGGTEAFF
V: TRBV18
length: 14

CDR3: CASSFQGFWYEQYF
V: TRBV27
length: 14

CDR3: CASSVERTGELFF
V: TRBV2
length: 13

CDR3: CASSQQETQYF
V: TRBV7-9
length: 11

CDR3: CASSLRGGANEQFF
V: TRBV7-3
length: 14

CDR3: CASSLDPYRGRIDEQYF
V: TRBV11-2
length: 17

CDR3: CASSDRDRFYGYTF
V: TRBV25-1
length: 14

CDR3: CASRIEDGNSPLHF
V: TRBV19
length: 14

CDR3: CASSLEGVPGTDTQYF
V: TRBV5-1
length: 16

CDR3: CASSRWPPEEGYTF
V: TRBV3-1/TRBV3-2
length: 14

CDR3: CATTAPTSMDSLNEQFF
V: TRBV15
length: 17

CDR3: CASSRPNAEAFF
V: TRBV19
length: 12

CDR3: CASSQDGPGSSYNSPLHF
V: TRBV4-2
length: 18

CDR3: CASSQRYRGYGYTF
V: TRBV3-1/TRBV3-2
length: 14

CDR3: CASSPGQGGRVEQFF
V: TRBV9
length: 15

CDR3: CASSSATELYEQYF
V: TRBV5-4
length: 14

CDR3: CASSWTSGTDTQYF
V: TRBV27
length: 14

CDR3: CASSQYTGFYGYTF
V: TRBV4-1
length: 14

CDR3: CASSEPWGANEKLFF
V: TRBV25-1
length: 15

CDR3: CASSQGNLLGRFSYNEQFF
V: TRBV4-1
length: 19

CDR3: CASSIGSGRGNEKLFF
V: TRBV19
length: 16